This TCR beta chain was observed in a study of neurological immune-mediated disorders (dated by TCRdb to the late 2010s). With respect to the entire study: Using UMI-based sequencing, the study compared peripheral blood TCR-beta repertoires from patients with HTLV-I-associated myelopathy (HAM/TSP), patients with multiple sclerosis, and healthy controls. Longitudinal samples, technical triplicates and paired sorted CD4+ and CD8+ T-cell subsets, alongside PBMC samples, were included among the approximately 99 TCR-beta libraries. The cohort included approximately 70 subjects: about 15 with HAM/TSP, about 34 with multiple sclerosis, and around 20 healthy controls. The full study reports these points: TCR clonal expansion was greatest in HAM/TSP patients and smallest in MS patients, who ranked below even healthy controls. Expanded clones from different subjects shared no identical CDR3 amino acid sequences, which suggests that TCR-beta repertoires were private in all groups.

CDR3 length: 14 amino acids, cysteine to phenylalanine. This entry keeps only the CDR3 DNA: 42 bases, framed from base 1. Based on the germline V gene, the CDR1 and CDR2 sequences are ENHRY and SYGVKD. The germline ends are 15 bases apart after V is trimmed by 6 bases and J by 6 bases. This clonotype has at least ten counts. The antigen it binds to is not known. No base quality values were provided; no much bigger clone lies one nucleotide off. To synthesize cDNA, template-switch 5'RACE was performed with a primer carrying a 10-nucleotide random unique molecular identifier so that each TCR transcript was tagged. Every sequencing run covered 15-18 subjects and yielded more than 200 million TCR-beta sequences. The RNeasy kit was used for extraction of total RNA. The KAPA Real-time Library Amplification kit was used to amplify TCR-beta VDJ regions with primers targeting the TCR constant region and the 5'RACE anchor. Sample indexes and Illumina adaptors were added in a first PCR, after which library yield was increased in a second PCR. After Ampure bead purification, the roughly 650 bp TCR product was size-selected on a 2% E-gel SizeSelection system. Before pooling, library quality was assessed on a Bioanalyzer, concentration was determined with Qubit, and library quantification was performed with the Kapa Library Quantification kit. Paired-end 2 x 150 bp sequencing of the libraries was performed on an Illumina HiSeq 2500. To increase sequence diversity, about 23-32% phiX was spiked into each library pool. As for the original processing: Quality-filtered reads were processed with the UMI-based MiGEC pipeline, which removed over 75% of raw TCR sequences during error correction. VDJ genes were aligned to IMGT germline references, and each clonotype was defined by a unique CDR3 amino acid sequence together with V-J genes. Clonal expansion, Shannon diversity, and CDR3 relatedness (CalcPairwiseDistances, ClusterSamples) were evaluated with VDJtools, and phylogenetic trees were built with CLCbio workbench. Clones with at least 8 unique UMIs were defined as expanded, with this threshold being based on coefficient-of-variation modelling across technical triplicates. TCRdb ran its own pipeline on the public reads, namely fastp trimming at Q25 and MiXCR clone calling, and kept in-frame beta chains. Identical CDR3 proteins give one entry, which carries the most common genes and DNA. The V and J calls come from TCRdb's annotation, not from the publication. The sample table shows about 59,000 distinct CDR3 sequences, and 12% are seen once. Together, the top ten hold about 10% of the sample.

Libraries from unsorted PBMCs were made from 2 million PBMCs kept in RNAlater at -80 degrees C until RNA extraction. Peripheral blood underwent Ficoll-Hypaque density gradient centrifugation to isolate PBMCs, which were then cryopreserved in liquid nitrogen. The chain is made from TRBV10-3 and TRBJ2-1; the D gene is unclear. This TCR was sampled from a woman between 55 and 75 years old with HTLV-1-associated myelopathy (HAM/TSP). Sequencing input: PBMCs. For the CDR3, the sequence is CAISWASGPNEQFF. The DNA sequence is as follows: TGTGCCATCAGCTGGGCCTCTGGACCCAATGAGCAGTTCTTC.